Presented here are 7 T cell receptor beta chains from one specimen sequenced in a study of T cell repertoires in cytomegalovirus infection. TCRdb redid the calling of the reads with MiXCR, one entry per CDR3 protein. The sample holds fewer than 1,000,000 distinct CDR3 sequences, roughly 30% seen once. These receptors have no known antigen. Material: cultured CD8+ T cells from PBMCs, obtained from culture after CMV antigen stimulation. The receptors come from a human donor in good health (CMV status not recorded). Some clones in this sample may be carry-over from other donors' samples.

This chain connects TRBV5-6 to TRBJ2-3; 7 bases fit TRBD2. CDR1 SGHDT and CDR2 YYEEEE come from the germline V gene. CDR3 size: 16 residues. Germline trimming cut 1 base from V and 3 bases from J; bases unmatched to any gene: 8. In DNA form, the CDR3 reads TGTGCCAGCAGCTTGTTGTGGGGAGGGACGACAGATACGCAGTATTTT. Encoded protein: CASSLLWGGTTDTQYF.

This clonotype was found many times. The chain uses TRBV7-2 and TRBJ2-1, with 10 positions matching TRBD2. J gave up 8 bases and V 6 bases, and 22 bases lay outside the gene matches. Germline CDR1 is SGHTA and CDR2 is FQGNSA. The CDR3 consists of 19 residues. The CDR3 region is CASRGWASGGQSEGDEQFF. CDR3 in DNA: TGTGCCAGCAGGGGATGGGCTAGCGGGGGCCAAAGTGAAGGGGATGAGCAGTTCTTC.

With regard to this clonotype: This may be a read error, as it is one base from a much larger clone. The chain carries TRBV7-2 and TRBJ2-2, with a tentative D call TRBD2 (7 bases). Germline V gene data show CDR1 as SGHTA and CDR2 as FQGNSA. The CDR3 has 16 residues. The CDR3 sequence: CASGLEHGGGGGELFF. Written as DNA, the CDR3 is TGTGCCAGCGGCTTAGAGCATGGAGGGGGGGGCGGGGAGCTGTTTTTT.

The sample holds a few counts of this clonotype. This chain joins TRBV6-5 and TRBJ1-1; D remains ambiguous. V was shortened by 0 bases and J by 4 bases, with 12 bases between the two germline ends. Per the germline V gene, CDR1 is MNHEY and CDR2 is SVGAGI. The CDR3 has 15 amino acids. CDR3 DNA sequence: TGTGCCAGCAGTTACTCGCTCCCGGGGAGCACTGAAGCTTTCTTT. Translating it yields CASSYSLPGSTEAFF.

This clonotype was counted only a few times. The CDR3 here is CASKLGTEAFF. The CDR3 bases are TGTGCCAGCAAGTTGGGCACTGAAGCTTTCTTT. The chain employs TRBV6-2 or TRBV6-3 and TRBJ1-1, with D uncertain. The CDR3 is made up of 11 amino acids. Germline V gives CDR1 MNHEY, CDR2 SVGEGT. V was trimmed by 7 bases and J by 4 bases, leaving 7 bases between them.

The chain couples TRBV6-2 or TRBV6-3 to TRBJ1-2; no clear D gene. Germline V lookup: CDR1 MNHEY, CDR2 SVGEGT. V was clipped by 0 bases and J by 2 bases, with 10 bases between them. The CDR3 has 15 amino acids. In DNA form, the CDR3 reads TGTGCCAGCAGTTACTCGATGAACAGAAACTATGGCTACACCTTC. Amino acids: CASSYSMNRNYGYTF.

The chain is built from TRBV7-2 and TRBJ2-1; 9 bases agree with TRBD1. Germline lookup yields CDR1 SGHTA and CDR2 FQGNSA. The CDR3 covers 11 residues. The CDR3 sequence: CQTGGLNEQFF. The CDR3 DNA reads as TGTCAAACAGGGGGCCTCAATGAGCAGTTCTTC. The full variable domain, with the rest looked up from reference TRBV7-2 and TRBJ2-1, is GAGVSQSPSNKVTEKGKDVELRCDPISGHTALYWYRQSLGQGLEFLIYFQGNSAPDKSGLPSDRFSAERTGGSVSTLTIQRTQQEDSAVYLCQTGGLNEQFFGPGTRLTVL.